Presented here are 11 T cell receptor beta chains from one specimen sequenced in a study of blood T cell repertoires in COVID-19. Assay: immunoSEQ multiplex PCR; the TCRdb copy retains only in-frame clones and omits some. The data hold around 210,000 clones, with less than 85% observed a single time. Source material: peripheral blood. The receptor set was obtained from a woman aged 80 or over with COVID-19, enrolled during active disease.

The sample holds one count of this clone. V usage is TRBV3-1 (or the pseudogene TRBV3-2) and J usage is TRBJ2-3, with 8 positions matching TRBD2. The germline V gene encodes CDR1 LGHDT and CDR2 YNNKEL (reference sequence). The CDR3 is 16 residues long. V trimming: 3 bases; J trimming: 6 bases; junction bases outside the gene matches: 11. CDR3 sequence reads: CASSQWAGGGADTQYF. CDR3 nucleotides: TGTGCCAGCAGCCAGTGGGCGGGAGGAGGTGCTGATACGCAGTATTTT.

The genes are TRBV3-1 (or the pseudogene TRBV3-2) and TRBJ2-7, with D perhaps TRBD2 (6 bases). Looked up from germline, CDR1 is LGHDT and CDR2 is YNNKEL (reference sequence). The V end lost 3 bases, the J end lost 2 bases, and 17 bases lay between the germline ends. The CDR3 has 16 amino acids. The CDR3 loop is CASSQFSGGNAYEQYF. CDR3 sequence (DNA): TGTGCCAGCAGCCAGTTTTCGGGCGGGAACGCCTACGAGCAGTACTTC.

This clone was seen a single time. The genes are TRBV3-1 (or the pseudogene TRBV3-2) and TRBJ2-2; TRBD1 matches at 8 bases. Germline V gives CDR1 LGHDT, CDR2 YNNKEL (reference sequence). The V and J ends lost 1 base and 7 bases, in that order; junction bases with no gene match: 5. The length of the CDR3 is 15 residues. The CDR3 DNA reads TGTGCCAGCAGCCAAGGGACAGGGATGGGCGGGGAGCTGTTTTTT. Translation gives CASSQGTGMGGELFF.

The CDR3, as DNA: TGTGCCAGCAGCCAACAGGGAACGTATGGCTACACCTTC. This codes for CASSQQGTYGYTF. The genes are TRBV3-1 (or the pseudogene TRBV3-2) and TRBJ1-2, with D possibly TRBD1 on 5 matching bases. The CDR3 spans 13 residues. Germline V gene data show CDR1 as LGHDT and CDR2 as YNNKEL (reference sequence). The V end was cut by 2 bases, the J end by 5 bases, with 9 bases between.

Here the CDR3 reads CASSGTGGLGNEKLFF. In DNA, the CDR3 is TGCGCCAGCAGCGGGACAGGGGGACTGGGTAATGAAAAACTGTTTTTT. V is TRBV5-1 and J is TRBJ1-4; 11 bases are a match to TRBD1. V lost 4 bases, J lost 4 bases, and 6 bases stayed unmatched. CDR1 SGHRS and CDR2 YFSETQ come from the germline V gene. The CDR3 is made up of 16 amino acids.

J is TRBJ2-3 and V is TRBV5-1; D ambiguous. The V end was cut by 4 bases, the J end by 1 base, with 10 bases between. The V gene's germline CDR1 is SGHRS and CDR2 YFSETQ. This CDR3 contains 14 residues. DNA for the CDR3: TGCGCCAGCAGCGCAATGCAGGGCACAGATACGCAGTATTTT. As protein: CASSAMQGTDTQYF.

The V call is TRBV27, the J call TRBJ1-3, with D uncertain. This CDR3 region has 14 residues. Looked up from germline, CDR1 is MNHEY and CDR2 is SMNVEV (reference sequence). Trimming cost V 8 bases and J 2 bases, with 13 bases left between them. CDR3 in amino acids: CASSTTVAGNTIYF. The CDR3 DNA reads TGTGCCAGCTCTACTACCGTGGCTGGAAACACCATATATTTT.

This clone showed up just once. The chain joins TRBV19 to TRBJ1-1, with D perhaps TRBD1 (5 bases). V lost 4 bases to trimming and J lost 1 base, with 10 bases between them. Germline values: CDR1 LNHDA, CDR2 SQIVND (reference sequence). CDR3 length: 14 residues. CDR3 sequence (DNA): TGTGCCAGTAGTACACTGGGGGGGAACACTGAAGCTTTCTTT. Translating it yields CASSTLGGNTEAFF.

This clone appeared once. Written as DNA, the CDR3 is TGTGCCAGCAGTGAATTGAGGGGGAGCGGGGGGTTGAACACCGGGGAGCTGTTTTTT. This translates into CASSELRGSGGLNTGELFF. The V and J genes are TRBV6-1 and TRBJ2-2; 9 bases are a match to TRBD2. V trimming: 2 bases; J trimming: 1 base; junction bases outside the gene matches: 11. The germline CDR1 and CDR2 sequences are MNHNS and SASEGT. This CDR3 is built from 19 residues.

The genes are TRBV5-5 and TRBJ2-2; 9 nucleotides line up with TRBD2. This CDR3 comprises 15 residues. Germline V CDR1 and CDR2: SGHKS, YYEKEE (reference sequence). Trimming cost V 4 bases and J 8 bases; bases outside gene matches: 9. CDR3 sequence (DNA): TGTGCCAGCAGCAGCGGGACTAGCTCGGCGGGGGAGCTGTTTTTT. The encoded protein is CASSSGTSSAGELFF.

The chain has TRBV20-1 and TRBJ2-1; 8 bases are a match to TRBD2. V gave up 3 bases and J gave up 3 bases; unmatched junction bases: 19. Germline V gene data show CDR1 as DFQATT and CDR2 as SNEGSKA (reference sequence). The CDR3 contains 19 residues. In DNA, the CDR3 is TGCAGTGCTAGTCGTCCTCCGATGGGGGGGACTAGGAACTACAATGAGCAGTTCTTC. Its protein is CSASRPPMGGTRNYNEQFF.